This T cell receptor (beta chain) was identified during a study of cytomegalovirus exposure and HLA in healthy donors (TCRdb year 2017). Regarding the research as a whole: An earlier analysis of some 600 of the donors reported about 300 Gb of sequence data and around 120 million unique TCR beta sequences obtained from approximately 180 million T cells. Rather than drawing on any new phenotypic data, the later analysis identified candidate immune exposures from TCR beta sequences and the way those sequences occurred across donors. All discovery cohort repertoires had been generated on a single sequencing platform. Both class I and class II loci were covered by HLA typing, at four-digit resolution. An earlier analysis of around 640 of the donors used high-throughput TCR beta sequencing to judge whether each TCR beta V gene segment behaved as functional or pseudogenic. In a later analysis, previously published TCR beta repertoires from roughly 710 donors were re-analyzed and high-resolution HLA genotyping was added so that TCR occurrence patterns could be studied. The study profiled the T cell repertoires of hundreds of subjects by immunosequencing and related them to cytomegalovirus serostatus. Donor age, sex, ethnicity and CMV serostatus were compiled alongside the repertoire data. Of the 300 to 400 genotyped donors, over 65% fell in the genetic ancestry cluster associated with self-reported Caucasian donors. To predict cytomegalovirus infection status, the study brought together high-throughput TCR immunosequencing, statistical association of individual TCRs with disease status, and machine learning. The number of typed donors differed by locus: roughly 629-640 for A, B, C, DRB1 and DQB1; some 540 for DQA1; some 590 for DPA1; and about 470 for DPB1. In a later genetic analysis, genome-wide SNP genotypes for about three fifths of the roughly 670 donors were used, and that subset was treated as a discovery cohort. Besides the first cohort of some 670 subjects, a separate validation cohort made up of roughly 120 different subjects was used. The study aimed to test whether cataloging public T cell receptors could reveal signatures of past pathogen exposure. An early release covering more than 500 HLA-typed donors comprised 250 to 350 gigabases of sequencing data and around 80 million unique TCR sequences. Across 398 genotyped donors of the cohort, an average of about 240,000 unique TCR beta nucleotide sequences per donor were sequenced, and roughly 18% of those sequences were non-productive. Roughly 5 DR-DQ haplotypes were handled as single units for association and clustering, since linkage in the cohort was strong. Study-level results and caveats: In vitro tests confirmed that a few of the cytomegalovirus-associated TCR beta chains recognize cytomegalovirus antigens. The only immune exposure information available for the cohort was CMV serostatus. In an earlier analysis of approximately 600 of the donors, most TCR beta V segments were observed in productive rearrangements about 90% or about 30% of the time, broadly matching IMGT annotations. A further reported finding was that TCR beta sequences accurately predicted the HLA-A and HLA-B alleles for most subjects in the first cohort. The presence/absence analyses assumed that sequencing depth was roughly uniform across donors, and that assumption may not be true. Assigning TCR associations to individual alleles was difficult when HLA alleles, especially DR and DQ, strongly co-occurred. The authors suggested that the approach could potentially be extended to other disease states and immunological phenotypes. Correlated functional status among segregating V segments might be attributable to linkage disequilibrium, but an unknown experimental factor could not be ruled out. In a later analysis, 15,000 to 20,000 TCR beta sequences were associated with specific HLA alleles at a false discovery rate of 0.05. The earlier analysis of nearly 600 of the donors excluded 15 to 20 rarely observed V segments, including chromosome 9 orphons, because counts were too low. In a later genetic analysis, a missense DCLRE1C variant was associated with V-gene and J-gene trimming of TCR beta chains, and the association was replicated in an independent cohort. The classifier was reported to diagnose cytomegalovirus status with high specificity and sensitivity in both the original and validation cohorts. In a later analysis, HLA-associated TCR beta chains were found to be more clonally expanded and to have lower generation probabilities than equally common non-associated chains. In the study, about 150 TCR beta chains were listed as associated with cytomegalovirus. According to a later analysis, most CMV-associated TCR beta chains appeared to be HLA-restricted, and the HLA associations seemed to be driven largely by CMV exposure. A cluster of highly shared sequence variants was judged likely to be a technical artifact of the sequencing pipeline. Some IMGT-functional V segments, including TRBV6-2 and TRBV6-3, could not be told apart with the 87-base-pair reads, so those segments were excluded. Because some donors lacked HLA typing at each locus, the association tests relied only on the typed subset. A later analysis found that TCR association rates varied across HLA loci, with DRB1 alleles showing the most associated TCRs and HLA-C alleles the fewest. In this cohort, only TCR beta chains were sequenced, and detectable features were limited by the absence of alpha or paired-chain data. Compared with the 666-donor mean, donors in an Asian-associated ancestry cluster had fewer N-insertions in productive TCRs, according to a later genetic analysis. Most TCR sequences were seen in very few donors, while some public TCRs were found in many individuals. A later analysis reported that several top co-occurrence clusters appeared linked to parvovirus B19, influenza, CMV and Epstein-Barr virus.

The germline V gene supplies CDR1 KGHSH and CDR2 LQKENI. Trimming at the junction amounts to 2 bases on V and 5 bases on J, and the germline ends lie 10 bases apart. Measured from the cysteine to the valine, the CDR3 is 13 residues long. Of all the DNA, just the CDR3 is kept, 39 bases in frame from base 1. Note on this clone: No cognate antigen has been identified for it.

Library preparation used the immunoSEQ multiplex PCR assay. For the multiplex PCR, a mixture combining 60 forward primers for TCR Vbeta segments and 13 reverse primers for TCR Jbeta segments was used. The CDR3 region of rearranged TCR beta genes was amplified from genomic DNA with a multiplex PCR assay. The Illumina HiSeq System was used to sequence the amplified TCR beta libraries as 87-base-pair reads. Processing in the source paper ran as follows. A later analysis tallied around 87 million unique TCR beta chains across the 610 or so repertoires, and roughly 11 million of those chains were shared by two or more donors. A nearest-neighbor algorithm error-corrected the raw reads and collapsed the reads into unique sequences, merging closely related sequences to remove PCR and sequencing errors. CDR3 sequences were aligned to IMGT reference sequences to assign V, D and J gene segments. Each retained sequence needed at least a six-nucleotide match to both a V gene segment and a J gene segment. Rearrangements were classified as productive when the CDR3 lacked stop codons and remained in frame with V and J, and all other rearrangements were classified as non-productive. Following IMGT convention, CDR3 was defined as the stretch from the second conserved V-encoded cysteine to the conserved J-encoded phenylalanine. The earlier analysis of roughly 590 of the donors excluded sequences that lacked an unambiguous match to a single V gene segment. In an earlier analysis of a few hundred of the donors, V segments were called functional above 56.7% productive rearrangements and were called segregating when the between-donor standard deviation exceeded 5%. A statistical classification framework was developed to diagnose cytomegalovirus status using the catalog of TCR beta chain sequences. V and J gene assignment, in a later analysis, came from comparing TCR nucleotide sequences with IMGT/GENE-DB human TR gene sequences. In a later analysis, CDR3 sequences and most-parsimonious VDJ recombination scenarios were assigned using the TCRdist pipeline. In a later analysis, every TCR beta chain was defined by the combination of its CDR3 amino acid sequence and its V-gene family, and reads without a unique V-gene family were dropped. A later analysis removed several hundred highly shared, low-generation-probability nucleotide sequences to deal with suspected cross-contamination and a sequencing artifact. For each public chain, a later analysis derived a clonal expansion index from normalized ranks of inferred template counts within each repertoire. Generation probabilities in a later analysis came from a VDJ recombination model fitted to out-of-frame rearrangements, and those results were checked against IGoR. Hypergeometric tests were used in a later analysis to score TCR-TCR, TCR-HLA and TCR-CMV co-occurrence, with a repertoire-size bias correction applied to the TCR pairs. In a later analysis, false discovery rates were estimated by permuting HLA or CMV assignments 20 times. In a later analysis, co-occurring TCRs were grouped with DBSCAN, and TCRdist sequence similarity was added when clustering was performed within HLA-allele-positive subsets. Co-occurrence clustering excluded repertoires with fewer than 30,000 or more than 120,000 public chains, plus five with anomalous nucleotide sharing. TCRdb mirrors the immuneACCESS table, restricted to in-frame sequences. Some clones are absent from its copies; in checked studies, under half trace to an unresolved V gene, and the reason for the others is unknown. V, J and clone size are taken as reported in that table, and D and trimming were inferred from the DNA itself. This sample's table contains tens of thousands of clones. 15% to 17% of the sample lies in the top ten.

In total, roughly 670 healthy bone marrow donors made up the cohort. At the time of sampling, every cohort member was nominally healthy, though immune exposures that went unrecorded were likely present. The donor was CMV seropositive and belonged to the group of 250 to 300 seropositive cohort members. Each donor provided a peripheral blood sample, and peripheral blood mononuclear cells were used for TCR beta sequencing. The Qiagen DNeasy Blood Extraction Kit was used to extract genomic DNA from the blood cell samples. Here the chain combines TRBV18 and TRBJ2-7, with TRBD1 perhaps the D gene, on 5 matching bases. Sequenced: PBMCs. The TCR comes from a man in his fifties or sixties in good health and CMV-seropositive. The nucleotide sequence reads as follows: TGTGCCAGCTCACCAGGGGCAGGTAACGAGCAGTACGTC. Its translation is CASSPGAGNEQYV.